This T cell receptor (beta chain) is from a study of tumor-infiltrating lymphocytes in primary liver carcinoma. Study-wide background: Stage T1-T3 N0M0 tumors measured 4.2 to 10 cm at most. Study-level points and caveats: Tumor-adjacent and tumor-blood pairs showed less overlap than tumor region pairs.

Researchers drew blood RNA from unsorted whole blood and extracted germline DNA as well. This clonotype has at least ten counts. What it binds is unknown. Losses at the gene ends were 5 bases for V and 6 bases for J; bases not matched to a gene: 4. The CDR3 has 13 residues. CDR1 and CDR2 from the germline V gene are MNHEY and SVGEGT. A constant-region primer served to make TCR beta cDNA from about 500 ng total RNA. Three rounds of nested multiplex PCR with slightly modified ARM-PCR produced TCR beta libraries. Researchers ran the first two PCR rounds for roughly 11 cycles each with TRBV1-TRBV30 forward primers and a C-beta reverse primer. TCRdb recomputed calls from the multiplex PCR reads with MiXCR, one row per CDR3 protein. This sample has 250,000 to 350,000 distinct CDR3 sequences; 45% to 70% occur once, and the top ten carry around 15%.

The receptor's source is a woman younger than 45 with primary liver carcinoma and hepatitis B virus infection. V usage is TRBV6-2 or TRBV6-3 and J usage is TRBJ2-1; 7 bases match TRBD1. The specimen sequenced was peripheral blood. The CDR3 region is CASSRQGPNEQFF. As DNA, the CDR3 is TGTGCCAGCAGTAGACAGGGTCCCAATGAGCAGTTCTTC.